This TCR beta chain originates from a study of blood T cell repertoires in COVID-19. The wider study: Both acute and convalescent COVID-19 samples were obtained from the United States, Italy and Spain.

Original methodology: Amplification of reference gene primers provided the estimated nucleated cell counts. Assay: immunoSEQ multiplex PCR; the TCRdb copy retains only in-frame clones and omits some. The DNA gave D and trimming, while V, J and clone size come from that table. The data hold about 150,000 clones, with 91% observed a single time. V was clipped by 6 bases and J by 3 bases; unmatched bases: 2. Germline V gene lookup returns CDR1 KGHSH and CDR2 LQKENI. This CDR3 has 15 amino acids. V usage is TRBV18 and J usage is TRBJ2-6; TRBD1 matches at 10 bases. The sample comprised peripheral blood. This clonotype originated in a man aged 50-60 years with acute or convalescent COVID-19. CDR3 nucleotide sequence: TGTGCCAGCTCCCGGACAGGGGGTGGGGCCAACGTCCTGACTTTC. Its translation is CASSRTGGGANVLTF.